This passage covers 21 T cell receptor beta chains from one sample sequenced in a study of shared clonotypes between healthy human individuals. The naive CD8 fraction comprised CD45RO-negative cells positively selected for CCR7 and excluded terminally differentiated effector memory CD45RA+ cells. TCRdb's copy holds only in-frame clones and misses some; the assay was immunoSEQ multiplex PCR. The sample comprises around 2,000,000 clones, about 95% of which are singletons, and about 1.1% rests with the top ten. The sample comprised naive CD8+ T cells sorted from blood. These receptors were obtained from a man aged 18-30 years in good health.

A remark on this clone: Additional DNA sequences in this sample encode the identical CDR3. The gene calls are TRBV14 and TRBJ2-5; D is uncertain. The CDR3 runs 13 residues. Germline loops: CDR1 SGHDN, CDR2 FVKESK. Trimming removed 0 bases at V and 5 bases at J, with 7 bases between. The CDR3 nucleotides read TGTGCCAGCAGCCAAGATTGGGTGGAGACCCAGTACTTC. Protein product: CASSQDWVETQYF.

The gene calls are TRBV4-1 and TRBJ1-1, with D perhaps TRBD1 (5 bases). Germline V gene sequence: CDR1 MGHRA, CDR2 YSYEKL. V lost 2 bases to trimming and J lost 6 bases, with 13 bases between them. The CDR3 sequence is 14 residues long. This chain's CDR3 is CASSQRGGVPEAFF. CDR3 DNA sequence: TGCGCCAGCAGCCAAAGGGGAGGGGTCCCTGAAGCTTTCTTT.

CDR3 coding DNA: TGTGCCAGCAGTTACATTACGGAGGGGGGCCTATGGCAGTATTTT. It is translated as CASSYITEGGLWQYF. This chain links TRBV6-5 with TRBJ2-3; the D call may be TRBD1 or TRBD2 (6 bases each). Trimming stripped 2 bases from V and 11 bases from J, with 20 bases between. Looked up from germline, CDR1 is MNHEY and CDR2 is SVGAGI. The CDR3 runs to 15 residues.

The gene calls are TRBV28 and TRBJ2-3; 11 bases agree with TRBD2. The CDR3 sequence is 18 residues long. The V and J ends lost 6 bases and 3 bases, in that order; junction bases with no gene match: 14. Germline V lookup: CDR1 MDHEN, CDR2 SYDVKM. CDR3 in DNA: TGTGCCAGCAGCCCGCCCGGCGAACTAGCGGGAGCGACAGATACGCAGTATTTT. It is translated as CASSPPGELAGATDTQYF.

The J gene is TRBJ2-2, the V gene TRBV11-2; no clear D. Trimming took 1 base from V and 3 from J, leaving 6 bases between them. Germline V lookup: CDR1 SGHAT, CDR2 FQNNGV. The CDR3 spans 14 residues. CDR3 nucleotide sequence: TGTGCCAGCAGCTTAGCCTCGTACACCGGGGAGCTGTTTTTT. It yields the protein CASSLASYTGELFF.

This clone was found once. The CDR3 loop reads CASSELNQETQYF. The CDR3 nucleotides are TGCGCCAGCAGTGAGTTGAACCAAGAGACCCAGTACTTC. The V and J genes are TRBV10-2 and TRBJ2-5; no firm D call. Germline assignment: CDR1 WSHSY and CDR2 SAAADI. The CDR3 contains 13 residues. The ends were cut back, 1 base at V and 0 bases at J, with 3 bases in the middle.

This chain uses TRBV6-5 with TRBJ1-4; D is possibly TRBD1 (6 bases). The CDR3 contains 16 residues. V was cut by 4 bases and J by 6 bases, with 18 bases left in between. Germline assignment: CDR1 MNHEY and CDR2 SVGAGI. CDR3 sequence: CASSSYRQEGYEKLFF. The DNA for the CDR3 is TGTGCCAGCAGTTCCTATCGACAGGAAGGATATGAAAAACTGTTTTTT.

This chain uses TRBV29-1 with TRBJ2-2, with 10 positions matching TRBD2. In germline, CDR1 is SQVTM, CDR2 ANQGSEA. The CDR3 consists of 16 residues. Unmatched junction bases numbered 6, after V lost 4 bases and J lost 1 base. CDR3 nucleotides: TGCAGCGTTGTTTTAGCGGGAGGTTTGAACACCGGGGAGCTGTTTTTT. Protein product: CSVVLAGGLNTGELFF.

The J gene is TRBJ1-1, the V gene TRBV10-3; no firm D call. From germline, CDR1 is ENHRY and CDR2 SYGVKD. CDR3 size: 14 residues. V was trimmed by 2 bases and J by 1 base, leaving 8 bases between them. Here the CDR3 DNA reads TGTGCCATCAGTGAGCGGGGAACGAACACTGAAGCTTTCTTT. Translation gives CAISERGTNTEAFF.

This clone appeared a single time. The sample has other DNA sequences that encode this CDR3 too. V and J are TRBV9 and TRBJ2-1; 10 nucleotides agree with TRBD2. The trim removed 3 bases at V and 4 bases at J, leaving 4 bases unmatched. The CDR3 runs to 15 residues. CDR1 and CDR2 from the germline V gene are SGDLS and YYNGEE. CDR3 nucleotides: TGTGCCAGCAGCGGCGGACTAGCGGAGTACAATGAGCAGTTCTTC. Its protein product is CASSGGLAEYNEQFF.

The DNA for the CDR3 is TGTGCCAGCAGCATAGCGGGGGGGAGTGAGACCCAGTACTTC. Translating gives CASSIAGGSETQYF. The chain uses TRBV28 and TRBJ2-5, with 11 bases aligning to TRBD2. The CDR3 runs to 14 residues. With V trimmed by 6 bases and J by 5 bases, 5 bases remained unmatched. Germline V CDR1 and CDR2: MDHEN, SYDVKM.

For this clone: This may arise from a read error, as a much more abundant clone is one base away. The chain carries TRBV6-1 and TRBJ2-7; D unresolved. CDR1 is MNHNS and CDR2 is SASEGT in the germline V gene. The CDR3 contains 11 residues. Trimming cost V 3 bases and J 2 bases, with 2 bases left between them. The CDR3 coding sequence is TGTGCCAGCAGTGACGCCTACGAGCAGTACTTC. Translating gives CASSDAYEQYF.

The CDR3 spells CASSPLARDSNQPQHF. The CDR3 nucleotides read TGTGCCAGCAGTCCACTGGCCCGGGACAGCAATCAGCCCCAGCATTTT. The gene calls are TRBV27 and TRBJ1-5; D might be TRBD1 (5 bases). The V end lost 5 bases, the J end lost 1 base, and 15 bases lay between the germline ends. CDR3 length: 16 amino acids. Germline V CDR1 and CDR2: MNHEY, SMNVEV (reference sequence).

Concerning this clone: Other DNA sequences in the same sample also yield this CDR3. CDR3 sequence reads: CASSSTSGSSYNEQFF. CDR3 DNA: TGTGCCAGCAGCTCGACTAGCGGGAGTTCCTACAATGAGCAGTTCTTC. The chain has TRBV7-9 and TRBJ2-1; 12 bases map to TRBD2. Unmatched junction bases numbered 2, after V lost 4 bases and J lost 1 base. The CDR3 totals 16 residues. Per the germline V gene, CDR1 is SEHNR and CDR2 is FQNEAQ (reference sequence).

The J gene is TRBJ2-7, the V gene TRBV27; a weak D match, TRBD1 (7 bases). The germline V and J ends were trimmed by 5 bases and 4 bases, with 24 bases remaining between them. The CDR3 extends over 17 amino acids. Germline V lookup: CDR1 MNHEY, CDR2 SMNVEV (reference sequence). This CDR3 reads CASSKRDPAGGMYEQYF. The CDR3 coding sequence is TGTGCCAGCAGTAAGAGGGACCCAGCAGGGGGGATGTACGAGCAGTACTTC.

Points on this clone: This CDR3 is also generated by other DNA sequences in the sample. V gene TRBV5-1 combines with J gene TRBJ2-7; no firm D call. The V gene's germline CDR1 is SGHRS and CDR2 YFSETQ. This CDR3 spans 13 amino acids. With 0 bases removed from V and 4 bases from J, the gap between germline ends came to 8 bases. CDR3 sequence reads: CASSLGTTYEQYF. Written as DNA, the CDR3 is TGCGCCAGCAGCTTGGGGACGACTTACGAGCAGTACTTC.

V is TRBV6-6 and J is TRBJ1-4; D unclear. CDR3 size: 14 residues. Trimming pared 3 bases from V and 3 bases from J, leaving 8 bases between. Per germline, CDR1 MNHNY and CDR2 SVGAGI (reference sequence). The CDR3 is CASSYVVANEKLFF. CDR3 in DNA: TGTGCCAGCAGTTATGTGGTGGCTAATGAAAAACTGTTTTTT.

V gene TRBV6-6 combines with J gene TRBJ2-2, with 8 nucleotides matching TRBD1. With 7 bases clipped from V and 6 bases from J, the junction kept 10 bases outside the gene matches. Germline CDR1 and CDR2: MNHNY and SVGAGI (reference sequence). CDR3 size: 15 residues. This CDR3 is CASTLRTGSPGELFF. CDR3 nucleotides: TGTGCCAGCACCCTGAGGACAGGGTCACCCGGGGAGCTGTTTTTT.

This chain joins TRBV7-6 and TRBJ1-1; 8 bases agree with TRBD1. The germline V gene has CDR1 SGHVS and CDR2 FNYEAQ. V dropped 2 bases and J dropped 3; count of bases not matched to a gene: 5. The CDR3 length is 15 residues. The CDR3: CASSLSTGEHTEAFF. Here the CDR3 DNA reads TGTGCCAGCAGCTTATCGACAGGGGAACACACTGAAGCTTTCTTT.

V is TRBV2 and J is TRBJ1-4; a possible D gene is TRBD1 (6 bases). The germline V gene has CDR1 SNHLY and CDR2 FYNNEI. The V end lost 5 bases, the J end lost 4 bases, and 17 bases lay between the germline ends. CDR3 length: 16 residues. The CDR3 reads CASSSLDTRGNEKLFF. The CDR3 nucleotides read TGTGCCAGCAGTTCCCTGGACACCAGGGGTAATGAAAAACTGTTTTTT.

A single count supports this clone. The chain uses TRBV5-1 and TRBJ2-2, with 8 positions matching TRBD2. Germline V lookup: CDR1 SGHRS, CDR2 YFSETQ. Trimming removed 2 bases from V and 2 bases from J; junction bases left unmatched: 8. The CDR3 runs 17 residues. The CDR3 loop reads CASSFPLAGLNTGELFF. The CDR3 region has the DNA TGCGCCAGCAGCTTCCCCTTAGCGGGGTTAAACACCGGGGAGCTGTTTTTT.